Listed below are T cell receptor beta chains from one sample, sequenced in a study of CD8 T cells in Susac syndrome. One entry per CDR3 protein results from TCRdb running MiXCR on the immunoSEQ multiplex PCR reads. The sample has 250,000 to 300,000 distinct CDR3 sequences; about nine tenths are singletons. Sequencing input: CD8+ T cells from PBMCs. The receptors shown here come from a human donor with multiple sclerosis. Both conserved end residues are part of each CDR3. Each record gives: clone size, D gene, V gene, J gene, CDR3 protein, CDR3 DNA. The D gene is left open where the match is weak. Size tells how often a clone was seen (once, few, many) or the class of an expanded clone, and some rows leave it out.

.	.	TRBV6-1	TRBJ1-1	CASSPGENTEAFF	TGTGCCAGCTCCCCAGGGGAGAACACTGAAGCTTTCTTT
.	.	TRBV12-5	TRBJ2-1	CASGFNPSPRGHNEQFF	TGTGCTAGTGGTTTTAACCCCAGCCCCCGGGGACACAATGAGCAGTTCTTC
.	.	TRBV6-2/TRBV6-3	TRBJ2-2	CASSGPHTGELFF	TGTGCCAGCAGCGGACCCCACACCGGGGAGCTGTTTTTT
.	.	TRBV19	TRBJ2-1	CATQDGTRGSYNEQFF	TGTGCCACTCAGGACGGTACACGGGGCTCCTACAATGAGCAGTTCTTC
.	.	TRBV4-1	TRBJ1-6	CASTRWTVGNSPLHF	TGCGCCAGCACCCGATGGACAGTCGGTAATTCACCCCTCCACTTT
.	.	TRBV6-1	TRBJ2-2	CASSGTDTGELFF	TGTGCCAGCAGTGGGACAGACACCGGGGAGCTGTTTTTT
.	TRBD2	TRBV2	TRBJ2-7	CASIGSGASYEQYF	TGTGCCAGCATTGGGAGCGGGGCCTCCTACGAGCAGTACTTC
.	TRBD1	TRBV29-1	TRBJ2-5	CSGGQAEETQYF	TGCAGCGGGGGACAGGCTGAAGAGACCCAGTACTTC
.	.	TRBV4-1	TRBJ2-7	CASSQVIGDNEQYF	TGCGCCAGCAGCCAAGTGATAGGGGACAACGAGCAGTACTTC
.	TRBD2	TRBV20-1	TRBJ2-5	CSARDLTSGREGETQYF	TGCAGTGCTAGAGATCTGACTAGCGGGAGGGAGGGAGAGACCCAGTACTTC
.	TRBD2	TRBV5-4	TRBJ2-2	CASSVVAGGTGELFF	TGTGCCAGCAGCGTGGTTGCGGGAGGAACCGGGGAGCTGTTTTTT
once	TRBD1	TRBV20-1	TRBJ2-7	CSAREPTGAYEQYF	TGCAGTGCTAGAGAGCCGACAGGGGCCTACGAGCAGTACTTC
.	.	TRBV10-3	TRBJ2-3	CAISDLFTDTQYF	TGTGCCATCAGTGACTTGTTCACAGATACGCAGTATTTT
.	.	TRBV28	TRBJ2-3	CASSLFGSAHTDTQYF	TGTGCCAGCAGTTTATTCGGTAGCGCCCACACAGATACGCAGTATTTT
.	.	TRBV5-6	TRBJ1-1	CASSRQGGDTEAFF	TGTGCCAGCAGCAGGCAGGGAGGGGACACTGAAGCTTTCTTT
.	TRBD2	TRBV12-3/TRBV12-4	TRBJ2-1	CASSGTSGSRYNEQFF	TGTGCCAGCAGTGGGACTAGCGGGAGTCGCTACAATGAGCAGTTCTTC
.	TRBD1	TRBV29-1	TRBJ2-3	CSVGADRGADTQYF	TGCAGCGTTGGGGCCGACAGGGGTGCAGATACGCAGTATTTT
.	.	TRBV3-1	TRBJ1-5	CASSQWSGLDQPQHF	TGTGCCAGCAGCCAGTGGTCAGGACTGGATCAGCCCCAGCATTTT
.	TRBD2	TRBV27	TRBJ2-1	CASVMSGGALYNEQFF	TGTGCCAGCGTGATGAGCGGGGGGGCCTTATACAATGAGCAGTTCTTC
.	TRBD1	TRBV7-9	TRBJ2-7	CASSFGGQGSPGDEQYF	TGTGCCAGCAGCTTTGGCGGACAGGGCTCCCCGGGGGACGAGCAGTACTTC
.	TRBD1	TRBV29-1	TRBJ2-2	CSGLTGGNTGELLF	TGCAGCGGCCTGACAGGGGGCAACACCGGGGAGCTGCTTTTT
.	.	TRBV27	TRBJ2-7	CASSLRGGYEQYF	TGTGCCAGCAGTTTGCGGGGAGGCTACGAGCAGTACTTC
.	TRBD1	TRBV3-1	TRBJ2-5	CASSHGTGDWEETQYF	TGTGCCAGCAGCCACGGGACAGGGGATTGGGAAGAGACCCAGTACTTC
.	.	TRBV12-3/TRBV12-4	TRBJ2-3	CASRSLGSSDTQYF	TGTGCCAGCAGGTCGTTGGGTTCATCAGATACGCAGTATTTT
.	.	TRBV29-1	TRBJ2-2	CSVNTGELFF	TGCAGCGTGAACACCGGGGAGCTGTTTTTT
.	.	TRBV29-1	TRBJ2-1	CSPFGGGPLSSYNEQFF	TGCAGCCCCTTTGGGGGGGGGCCTTTGAGCTCCTACAATGAGCAGTTCTTC
.	.	TRBV7-9	TRBJ2-5	CASSQVGRNAQETQYF	TGTGCCAGCAGCCAGGTGGGACGTAACGCTCAAGAGACCCAGTACTTC
.	.	TRBV11-2	TRBJ1-5	CASSLVRGANQPQHF	TGTGCCAGCAGCTTAGTCAGGGGAGCCAATCAGCCCCAGCATTTT
.	.	TRBV4-1	TRBJ1-6	CASSQDRQGGSPLHF	TGCGCCAGCAGCCAAGATCGGCAGGGTGGTTCACCCCTCCACTTT
.	.	TRBV11-2	TRBJ1-3	CASSLRWQNSGNTIYF	TGTGCCAGCAGCTTAAGGTGGCAGAACTCTGGAAACACCATATATTTT
.	.	TRBV5-6	TRBJ2-1	CASSSNGGEQFF	TGTGCCAGCAGCTCCAATGGCGGTGAGCAGTTCTTC
.	TRBD1	TRBV28	TRBJ2-1	CASSSPTQGGSYNEQFF	TGTGCCAGCAGTTCACCCACACAGGGGGGCTCCTACAATGAGCAGTTCTTC
.	.	TRBV6-2/TRBV6-3	TRBJ1-2	CATQPTAVFGYTF	TGTGCCACCCAACCCACCGCAGTCTTTGGCTACACCTTC
.	TRBD2	TRBV9	TRBJ2-1	CASSELADSYNEQFF	TGTGCCAGCAGCGAGCTAGCGGACTCCTACAATGAGCAGTTCTTC
.	.	TRBV27	TRBJ2-3	CASSLVYTDTQYF	TGTGCCAGCAGTTTAGTTTACACAGATACGCAGTATTTT
.	TRBD1	TRBV7-9	TRBJ1-5	CASSEGTGNQPQHF	TGTGCCAGCAGCGAGGGGACAGGCAATCAGCCCCAGCATTTT
.	TRBD2	TRBV9	TRBJ2-5	CASSVGSAGAQETQYF	TGTGCCAGCAGCGTAGGATCAGCGGGGGCCCAAGAGACCCAGTACTTC
.	.	TRBV29-1	TRBJ2-3	CSVESVPTDTQYF	TGCAGCGTTGAGTCGGTCCCCACAGATACGCAGTATTTT
once	TRBD2	TRBV27	TRBJ2-1	CASNLGTSGRNEQFF	TGTGCCAGCAACCTAGGGACTAGCGGGCGCAATGAGCAGTTCTTC
.	.	TRBV4-1	TRBJ1-2	CASSQEGGYTF	TGCGCCAGCAGCCAAGAGGGTGGCTACACCTTC
.	.	TRBV20-1	TRBJ2-7	CSARVGRGYEQYF	TGCAGTGCTAGAGTAGGCAGGGGATACGAGCAGTACTTC
few	.	TRBV28	TRBJ2-1	CASSPRGDNEQFF	TGTGCCAGCAGTCCACGCGGGGACAATGAGCAGTTCTTC
once	TRBD2	TRBV5-6	TRBJ2-1	CASSSLAGGQFF	TGTGCCAGCAGCTCCTTAGCGGGAGGGCAGTTCTTC
.	.	TRBV4-3	TRBJ2-1	CASSQENRADEQFF	TGCGCCAGCAGCCAAGAGAACAGGGCAGATGAGCAGTTCTTC
.	.	TRBV29-1	TRBJ2-6	CSVVGAGANVLTF	TGCAGCGTTGTCGGGGCTGGGGCCAACGTCCTGACTTTC